This T cell receptor (beta chain) was captured by sequencing in a study of spatial heterogeneity in lung cancer. J was trimmed by 2 bases and V by 6 bases; bases with no gene match: 6. This CDR3 region has 15 residues. From germline, CDR1 is DFQATT and CDR2 SNEGSKA (reference sequence). The time point is: sample taken at primary tumor resection. Findings and caveats of the study: Tracking of tumor mutation counts was seen in expanded intratumoral alpha and beta TCR counts. Ubiquitous and regional nonsynonymous mutations were each tracked by the matching count of ubiquitous or regional expanded TCRs.

The library protocol tagged each TCR cDNA with a unique molecular identifier. Each CDR3 protein gets one entry after TCRdb re-called the 5' RACE reads with MiXCR. Among 14,000 or so distinct CDR3 sequences listed, around 4.7% were seen once. This clonotype is judged medium-sized. The antigen is undetermined. This TCR derives from a female donor with early-stage non-small cell lung cancer. Sequenced material: lung tumor tissue, taken at surgery. This sequence joins TRBV20-1 and TRBJ2-2; 10 bases are a match to TRBD2. The CDR3 DNA follows: TGCAGTGCGCTAGCGGGGGTTCTAAACACCGGGGAGCTGTTTTTT. This sequence encodes CSALAGVLNTGELFF.